What follows are 22 T cell receptor beta chains derived from one specimen sequenced in a study of blood T cells in healthy people across ages. Using a J-beta primer mix together with a sample-barcoded 5' primer, a second PCR was run for about 7 to 12 cycles. One entry per CDR3 protein results from TCRdb running MiXCR on the 5' RACE reads. The profile shows over 600,000 distinct CDR3 sequences, 20% to 25% of them singletons. The sample was blood. Every receptor here comes from a man aged 70-80 years in good health.

The J gene is TRBJ1-2, the V gene TRBV7-8; TRBD1 matches 11 bases. Trimming took 5 bases from V and 4 from J; bases not matched to a gene: 9. Looked up from germline, CDR1 is SGHVS and CDR2 is FQNEAQ. The CDR3 has 16 residues. CDR3 sequence (DNA): TGTGCCAGCAGCCGAGAACATGGGACAGGGGGCTATGGCTACACCTTC. This gives the protein CASSREHGTGGYGYTF.

This chain connects TRBV28 to TRBJ1-5, with D possibly TRBD1 on 5 matching bases. The germline V and J ends were trimmed by 6 bases and 3 bases, with 12 bases remaining between them. The CDR3 covers 14 residues. The germline CDR1 and CDR2 sequences are MDHEN and SYDVKM. The CDR3 region is CASRIIGTNQPQHF. CDR3 bases: TGTGCCAGCAGGATTATCGGGACCAATCAGCCCCAGCATTTT.

This chain joins TRBV28 and TRBJ1-2; 12 positions agree with TRBD1. CDR1 is MDHEN and CDR2 is SYDVKM in the germline V gene. After removal of 5 bases from V and 5 bases from J, the junction contained 6 bases not matched to a gene. The CDR3 loop spans 15 amino acids. The CDR3 sequence is CASSPGTGGGYGYTF. The DNA for the CDR3 is TGTGCCAGCAGTCCGGGGACAGGGGGCGGTTATGGCTACACCTTC.

This clonotype was picked up a small number of times. V usage is TRBV12-3 or TRBV12-4 and J usage is TRBJ2-2, with D possibly being TRBD1 (5 bases). V gave up 4 bases and J gave up 1 base, with 7 bases separating them. This CDR3 is built from 14 residues. DNA for the CDR3: TGTGCCAGCAGTTGGGGCCTGAACACCGGGGAGCTGTTTTTT. As protein: CASSWGLNTGELFF.

This clonotype was found once. A read error may account for a junction end that differs from germline. This chain uses TRBV6-6 with TRBJ2-1; D unclear. Judging by the DNA end, TRBJ2-5 fits better; the J call may be wrong. The CDR3 contains 11 residues. Looked up from germline, CDR1 is MNHNY and CDR2 is SVGAGI (reference sequence). DNA for the CDR3: TGTGCCAACAGTTACTTAGAGACCCAGTACTTC. Its translation: CANSYLETQYF.

This clonotype came up many times. V is TRBV2 and J is TRBJ2-5; 7 bases agree with TRBD1. V gave up 6 bases and J gave up 2 bases; unmatched junction bases: 6. CDR1 is SNHLY and CDR2 is FYNNEI in the germline V gene. This CDR3 has 14 residues. The CDR3 bases are TGTGCCAGCAGAACGGGGACAGTTCAAGAGACCCAGTACTTC. Protein sequence: CASRTGTVQETQYF.

This clonotype was found once. The chain combines TRBV12-3 or TRBV12-4 with TRBJ2-2; 7 nucleotides agree with TRBD2. There are 16 residues in the CDR3. V dropped 4 bases and J dropped 3; count of bases not matched to a gene: 8. CDR3 sequence reads: CASSYAASGYTGELFF. For the CDR3, the DNA is TGTGCCAGCAGTTATGCGGCTAGCGGTTACACCGGGGAGCTGTTTTTT.

V and J are TRBV25-1 and TRBJ2-7; D is uncertain. V lost 6 bases and J 6 bases, leaving 21 bases between the germline ends. The CDR3 sequence is 15 residues long. The germline CDR1 and CDR2 sequences are MGHDK and SYGVNS. CDR3 in amino acids: CASRETSRTTGEQYF. The CDR3, as DNA: TGTGCCAGCAGGGAGACCAGCCGCACCACGGGCGAGCAGTACTTC.

This clonotype was recorded a few times. This chain joins TRBV7-3 and TRBJ2-1, with D hard to call. TRBJ2-7 matches the DNA end more closely, so the J call is doubtful. The CDR3 has 15 amino acids. Germline CDR1 SGHTA, CDR2 FQGTGA. The CDR3 reads CASSLISAENYEQYF. In DNA form, the CDR3 reads TGTGCCAGCAGCTTAATTTCTGCAGAAAACTACGAGCAGTACTTC.

In its sample, this clonotype was seen a few times. The chain carries TRBV4-1 and TRBJ2-5; 10 bases are shared with TRBD2. Near its end, the DNA agrees better with TRBJ2-7, so the J call may be wrong. The V gene's germline CDR1 is MGHRA and CDR2 YSYEKL. The CDR3 length is 16 residues. The CDR3 reads CASSLQSSGRNYEQYF. The CDR3 nucleotides are TGCGCCAGCAGCCTTCAATCTAGCGGGAGAAACTACGAGCAGTACTTC.

This clonotype has a handful of counts. The J gene is TRBJ2-2, the V gene TRBV28; 8 nucleotides line up with TRBD2. CDR1 MDHEN and CDR2 SYDVKM come from the germline V gene. There are 16 residues in the CDR3. Trimming removed 5 bases from V and 4 bases from J; junction bases left unmatched: 9. The DNA for the CDR3 is TGTGCCAGCAGTGGGGCCGGACTAGCAGGCACCGGGGAGCTGTTTTTT. This codes for CASSGAGLAGTGELFF.

V is TRBV5-6 and J is TRBJ2-3, with 10 positions matching TRBD1. V was pared by 3 bases and J by 13 bases, with 8 bases of the junction left unmatched. This CDR3 has 13 residues. The germline gives CDR1 SGHDT, CDR2 YYEEEE. The CDR3 DNA is TGTGCCAGCAGCTCCAGACCCGGGACAGGGGAGTATTTT. This encodes CASSSRPGTGEYF.

This rearrangement joins TRBV6-6 to TRBJ1-4; D is unresolved. This CDR3 is 15 amino acids long. The germline V gene encodes CDR1 MNHNY and CDR2 SVGAGI (reference sequence). Trimming took 4 bases from V and 5 from J, leaving 14 bases between them. The CDR3 nucleotides are TGTGCCAGCAGTTGGGGTTCGCTTAGCAATGAAAAACTGTTTTTT. Translation gives CASSWGSLSNEKLFF.

Concerning this clonotype itself: A junction end diverges from the germline sequence, so it may reflect a read error. The chain has TRBV5-1 and TRBJ2-2, with D perhaps TRBD1 or TRBD2 (5 bases each). Looked up from germline, CDR1 is SGHRS and CDR2 is YFSETQ. CDR3 length: 15 residues. The CDR3 DNA sequence: TGCGCCAGTCGGACGGAAAGCGCGGACACCGGGGAGCCGTTTTTT. Its protein is CASRTESADTGEPFF.

V usage is TRBV18 and J usage is TRBJ2-3; tentative D call: TRBD2 (6 bases). CDR1 is KGHSH and CDR2 is LQKENI in the germline V gene. Trimming shortened V by 6 bases and J by 0 bases, and 19 bases separated the two germline ends. The CDR3 length is 17 residues. The CDR3 region has the DNA TGTGCCAGCTCTCAACTTAGCGGAGCTCTAAGCACAGATACGCAGTATTTT. It yields the protein CASSQLSGALSTDTQYF.

This chain uses TRBV12-5 with TRBJ1-1; D is unresolved. The CDR3 has 12 amino acids. The V end was cut by 4 bases, the J end by 1 base, with 4 bases between. Germline CDR1 and CDR2: LGHNT and FRNRAP. CDR3 loop: CASGYGNTEAFF. The CDR3 DNA follows: TGTGCTAGTGGTTACGGGAACACTGAAGCTTTCTTT. Variable domain in full (rest from reference TRBV12-5 and TRBJ1-1): DARVTQTPRHKVTEMGQEVTMRCQPILGHNTVFWYRQTMMQGLELLAYFRNRAPLDDSGMPKDRFSAEMPDATLATLKIQPSEPRDSAVYFCASGYGNTEAFFGQGTRLTVV.

Comment on this clonotype: The junction and the germline gene differ at one end; a read error may be behind it. V and J are TRBV7-2 and TRBJ2-1; D gene unclear. The CDR3 extends over 17 amino acids. The germline CDR1 and CDR2 sequences are SGHTA and FQGNSA. DNA of the CDR3: TGTGCCAGCAGCTCCTCGGGCAGCTGGAGCTCCTACAATGGGCAGTTCTTC. Amino acid sequence: CASSSSGSWSSYNGQFF.

In its sample, this clonotype was seen a few times. The genes are TRBV6-2 or TRBV6-3 and TRBJ1-5; unclear D gene. The CDR3 totals 13 residues. Trimming left V 1 base short and J 6 bases short, with 7 bases between. The germline gives CDR1 MNHEY, CDR2 SVGEGT. The CDR3 region has the DNA TGTGCCAGCAGTTACTTGTGGGGTCAGCCCCAGCATTTT. It is translated as CASSYLWGQPQHF.

V gene TRBV15 combines with J gene TRBJ2-5, with TRBD1 identical over 9 bases. J gave up 2 bases and V 5 bases, and 6 bases lay outside the gene matches. The CDR3 loop spans 15 amino acids. Germline CDR1 and CDR2: LNHNV and YYDKDF (reference sequence). The CDR3: CATSWGQGGQETQYF. CDR3 in DNA: TGTGCCACCAGCTGGGGACAGGGAGGTCAAGAGACCCAGTACTTC.

The genes are TRBV10-3 and TRBJ2-1; D gene ambiguous. V shed 3 bases and J shed 0 bases, with 9 bases lying between them. CDR3 length: 15 residues. Germline-derived CDR1 and CDR2 are ENHRY and SYGVKD. The chain's CDR3 is CAISETAGSYNEQFF. In DNA form, the CDR3 reads TGTGCCATCAGTGAAACAGCCGGCTCCTACAATGAGCAGTTCTTC.

Ten or more counts support this clonotype. The chain carries TRBV5-1 and TRBJ2-2; possibly TRBD1 or TRBD2 for D (5 bases each). The CDR3 runs 15 residues. V was shortened by 4 bases and J by 5 bases, with 15 bases between the two germline ends. Germline V lookup: CDR1 SGHRS, CDR2 YFSETQ. This chain's CDR3 is CASSTERGATGELFF. DNA of the CDR3: TGCGCCAGCAGCACGGAGAGGGGCGCAACCGGGGAGCTGTTTTTT.

V is TRBV20-1 and J is TRBJ2-6; 8 positions match TRBD2. Looked up from germline, CDR1 is DFQATT and CDR2 is SNEGSKA (reference sequence). The CDR3 has 15 residues. CDR3 sequence: CSSIAGGSGANVLTF. DNA for the CDR3: TGCAGCTCAATCGCGGGGGGCTCTGGGGCCAACGTCCTGACTTTC.